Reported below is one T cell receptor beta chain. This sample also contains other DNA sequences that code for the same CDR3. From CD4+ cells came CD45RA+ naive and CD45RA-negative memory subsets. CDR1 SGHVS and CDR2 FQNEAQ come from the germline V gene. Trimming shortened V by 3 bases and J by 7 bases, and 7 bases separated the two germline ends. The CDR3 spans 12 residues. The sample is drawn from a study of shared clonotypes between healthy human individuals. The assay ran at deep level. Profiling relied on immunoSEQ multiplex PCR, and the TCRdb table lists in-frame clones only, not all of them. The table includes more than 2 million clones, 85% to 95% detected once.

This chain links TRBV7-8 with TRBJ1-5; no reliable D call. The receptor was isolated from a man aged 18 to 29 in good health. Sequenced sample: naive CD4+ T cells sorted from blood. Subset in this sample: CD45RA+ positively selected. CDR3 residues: CASSFTGQPQHF. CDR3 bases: TGTGCCAGCAGCTTCACCGGCCAGCCCCAGCATTTT.